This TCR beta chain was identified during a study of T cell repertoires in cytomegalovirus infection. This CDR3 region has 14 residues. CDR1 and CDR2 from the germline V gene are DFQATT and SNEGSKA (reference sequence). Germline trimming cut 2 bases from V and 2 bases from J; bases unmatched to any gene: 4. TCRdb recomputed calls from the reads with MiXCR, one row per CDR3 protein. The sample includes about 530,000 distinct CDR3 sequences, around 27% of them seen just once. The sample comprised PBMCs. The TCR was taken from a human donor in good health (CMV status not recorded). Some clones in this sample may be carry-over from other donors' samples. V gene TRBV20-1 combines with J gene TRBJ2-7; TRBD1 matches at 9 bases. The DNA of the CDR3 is TGCAGTGCTAGACCGGGACAGGGAACCTACGAGCAGTACTTC. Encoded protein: CSARPGQGTYEQYF.